Listed below are T cell receptor beta chains from one sample, sequenced in a study of CD8+ T cells in alopecia areata. Only in-frame clones appear in the TCRdb table, and some are missing; sequencing was by immunoSEQ multiplex PCR. The sample has roughly 130,000 clones; 58% are singletons. Sequenced material: CD4+ T cells sorted from blood, taken at week 0. The source is a human donor with alopecia areata. The CDR3 runs from the conserved cysteine through the conserved F or W. The D gene is left open where the match is weak. Clone size is shown for a subset of rows, as once, few, many or a class of expanded clone.

>TRBJ2-3|NA|TRBV7-9|few
CASSLTRGTTDTQYF
TGTGCCAGCAGCTTAACCCGCGGGACCACAGATACGCAGTATTTT
>TRBJ1-1|NA|TRBV28|NA
CASSPLGYRTNTEAFF
TGTGCCAGCAGTCCCCTCGGGTACAGGACGAACACTGAAGCTTTCTTT
>TRBJ1-2|TRBD1|TRBV5-4|NA
CASSFSGTALIYGYTF
TGTGCCAGCAGCTTTTCCGGGACAGCACTAATCTATGGCTACACCTTC
>TRBJ2-7|NA|TRBV2|NA
CASSPDRISYEQYF
TGTGCCAGCAGTCCGGACAGAATCTCCTACGAGCAGTACTTC
>TRBJ2-7|NA|TRBV5-1|few
CASSWDPSSGYEQYF
TGCGCCAGCAGCTGGGATCCGTCCTCGGGCTACGAGCAGTACTTC
>TRBJ1-5|TRBD1|TRBV4-2|NA
CASSQGGTGDQPQHF
TGTGCCAGCAGCCAAGGGGGGACAGGGGATCAGCCCCAGCATTTT
>TRBJ1-5|TRBD1|TRBV6-5|once
CASSSYGTGFNQPQHF
TGTGCCAGCAGTTCCTACGGGACAGGGTTCAATCAGCCCCAGCATTTT
>TRBJ2-2|NA|TRBV4-2|NA
CASSQEHGSNTGELFF
TGTGCCAGCAGCCAAGAACATGGATCGAACACCGGGGAGCTGTTTTTT
>TRBJ2-5|TRBD2|TRBV5-1|NA
CASSFWPSGGYQETQYF
TGCGCCAGCAGCTTTTGGCCTAGCGGGGGGTACCAAGAGACCCAGTACTTC
>TRBJ1-5|NA|TRBV19|few
CASSTGYGNQPQHF
TGTGCCAGTAGTACAGGGTACGGCAATCAGCCCCAGCATTTT
>TRBJ1-1|NA|TRBV5-1|NA
CASKLGLNTEAFF
TGCGCCAGCAAATTGGGGTTGAACACTGAAGCTTTCTTT
>TRBJ2-5|NA|TRBV9|NA
CASSVASQETQYF
TGTGCCAGCAGCGTAGCTAGTCAAGAGACCCAGTACTTC
>TRBJ1-2|TRBD1|TRBV7-3|NA
CASSPGQGATIGQSYTF
TGTGCCAGCAGCCCGGGACAGGGGGCGACCATCGGCCAGAGCTACACCTTC
>TRBJ2-3|NA|TRBV27|NA
CASSLSRVWTDTQYF
TGTGCCAGCAGTTTATCGAGGGTCTGGACAGATACGCAGTATTTT
>TRBJ2-5|NA|TRBV30|NA
CAWMGAVETQYF
TGTGCCTGGATGGGGGCGGTAGAGACCCAGTACTTC
>TRBJ2-7|NA|TRBV27|NA
CASSLEGRGPSYEQYF
TGTGCCAGCAGTTTAGAGGGGCGGGGACCTTCCTACGAGCAGTACTTC
>TRBJ2-7|TRBD2|TRBV4-3|few
CASSPAGGIYYEQYF
TGCGCCAGCAGCCCAGCGGGAGGGATCTACTACGAGCAGTACTTC
>TRBJ2-2|TRBD1|TRBV6-6|NA
CASSYPGQGRTGELFF
TGTGCCAGCAGTTACCCCGGACAGGGAAGAACCGGGGAGCTGTTTTTT
>TRBJ1-2|TRBD1|TRBV4-3|NA
CASSQDGLQGDYGYTF
TGCGCCAGCAGCCAAGACGGTCTACAGGGGGACTATGGCTACACCTTC
>TRBJ1-5|NA|TRBV5-5|few
CASSLDHRGKSNQPQHF
TGTGCCAGCAGCTTGGATCATCGGGGAAAAAGCAATCAGCCCCAGCATTTT
>TRBJ1-1|NA|TRBV7-9|few
CASTPAIGAASEAFF
TGTGCCAGCACCCCCGCTATAGGGGCTGCCTCTGAAGCTTTCTTT
>TRBJ2-1|NA|TRBV5-1|once
CASSLAWEQPGSYNEQFF
TGCGCCAGCAGCTTGGCCTGGGAGCAACCGGGCTCCTACAATGAGCAGTTCTTC
>TRBJ2-2|NA|TRBV30|NA
CALKTGTANTGELFF
TGTGCCTTAAAGACCGGGACGGCGAACACCGGGGAGCTGTTTTTT
>TRBJ2-3|NA|TRBV7-2|NA
CASSLGTPSTDTQYF
TGTGCCAGCAGCTTAGGGACGCCGAGCACAGATACGCAGTATTTT
>TRBJ1-2|TRBD1|TRBV6-1|few
CASSEAFFTGDGYTF
TGTGCCAGCAGTGAAGCCTTTTTTACAGGGGATGGCTACACCTTC
>TRBJ1-4|NA|TRBV4-2|few
CASSQEPHLGGTLFF
TGTGCCAGCAGCCAAGAGCCCCATTTAGGCGGTACACTGTTTTTT
>TRBJ2-3|TRBD2|TRBV7-2|few
CASSPGLAGGADTQYF
TGTGCCAGCAGCCCCGGACTAGCGGGAGGGGCGGATACGCAGTATTTT
>TRBJ1-4|TRBD1|TRBV5-1|NA
CASSLAVGQHEKLFF
TGCGCCAGCAGCTTGGCCGTGGGACAGCATGAAAAACTGTTTTTT
>TRBJ1-4|NA|TRBV29-1|NA
CSADLEEKLFF
TGCAGCGCCGACTTGGAGGAAAAACTGTTTTTT
>TRBJ2-5|TRBD1|TRBV6-1|NA
CASSEFGQAKETQYF
TGTGCCAGCAGTGAATTCGGACAGGCTAAAGAGACCCAGTACTTC
>TRBJ2-2|TRBD1|TRBV19|few
CASSISIGTVDTGELFF
TGTGCCAGTAGTATATCAATCGGGACAGTCGACACCGGGGAGCTGTTTTTT
>TRBJ2-5|TRBD2|TRBV5-1|few
CASSLPGTMETQYF
TGCGCCAGCAGCTTGCCCGGGACTATGGAGACCCAGTACTTC
>TRBJ1-2|TRBD1|TRBV7-2|NA
CASSLVGTEGYGYTF
TGTGCCAGCAGCTTAGTCGGGACAGAAGGCTATGGCTACACCTTC
>TRBJ1-2|NA|TRBV28|NA
CASSLAAGWSSGYTF
TGTGCCAGCAGTTTAGCAGCAGGGTGGTCGAGTGGCTACACCTTC
>TRBJ2-3|TRBD1|TRBV7-8|NA
CASSSRDRGLADTQYF
TGTGCCAGCAGCTCCCGGGACAGGGGGCTTGCAGATACGCAGTATTTT
>TRBJ1-1|NA|TRBV19|NA
CASSNLLRGATEAFF
TGTGCCAGTAGTAATCTCCTCCGAGGGGCCACTGAAGCTTTCTTT
>TRBJ1-5|NA|TRBV5-1|few
CASSLSGTQDQPQHF
TGCGCCAGCAGCTTGTCCGGGACACAAGATCAGCCCCAGCATTTT
>TRBJ2-3|NA|TRBV5-1|NA
CASSLDGSHTQYF
TGCGCCAGCAGCTTGGACGGGTCCCATACGCAGTATTTT
>TRBJ1-2|NA|TRBV29-1|NA
CSGWGAGNGDGYTF
TGCAGCGGGTGGGGCGCAGGCAACGGGGATGGCTACACCTTC
>TRBJ1-2|TRBD1|TRBV27|NA
CASRPGQNYGYTF
TGTGCCAGCAGGCCGGGACAGAACTATGGCTACACCTTC
>TRBJ2-3|TRBD2|TRBV7-2|NA
CASSSGLAGVPQYF
TGTGCCAGCAGCTCGGGACTAGCGGGAGTCCCGCAGTATTTT
>TRBJ2-1|TRBD2|TRBV2|NA
CASSPLGGLALWNEQFF
TGTGCCAGCAGCCCTTTGGGTGGACTAGCCCTTTGGAATGAGCAGTTCTTC
>TRBJ2-7|TRBD1|TRBV10-3|NA
CAIRSGTGVSEQYF
TGTGCCATCAGGAGCGGGACAGGGGTCTCCGAGCAGTACTTC
>TRBJ2-7|TRBD2|TRBV9|once
CASSVFEREGEQYF
TGTGCCAGCAGCGTATTCGAAAGGGAGGGAGAGCAGTACTTC
>TRBJ2-5|NA|TRBV7-7|NA
CASSPPASETQYF
TGTGCCAGCAGCCCCCCCGCAAGCGAGACCCAGTACTTC